This T cell receptor (beta chain) was profiled in a study of T-cell reconstitution after alpha-beta-depleted transplantation in children. Unique molecular identifiers were used to barcode this TCRbeta library. Each CDR3 protein is one row after TCRdb ran MiXCR on the PCR reads. The repertoire consists of a few hundred thousand distinct CDR3 sequences, with 10% to 15% occurring once and the leading ten covering around 2.2%. This clonotype occurred many times. The antigen remains undetermined. Trimming left V 0 bases short and J 0 bases short, with 12 bases between. This CDR3 is 18 amino acids long. Germline V CDR1 and CDR2: LNHNV, YYDKDF (reference sequence). Findings and limits, study-wide: Most T-cell counts and diversity one year after the transplant came from T cells that were newly produced. Roughly two months post-transplant, alpha-beta T cells reportedly originated from several hundred graft clones that had expanded. Recipient T cells and thymic progenitors that survived were the source of the high TCRbeta diversity seen at day 60 in some patients.

The chain has TRBV15 and TRBJ2-6; D assignment may be TRBD1 or TRBD2 (5 bases each). This clonotype was sampled from a male patient younger than 18 who had a stem cell transplant for acute myeloid leukemia, so the T cells may come from the graft donor. The sequences come from PBMCs, mostly from graft donor cells, collected 360 days after TCRalphabeta/CD19-depleted stem cell transplant. The CDR3 sequence: CATSRDQGGLSGANVLTF. DNA for the CDR3: TGTGCCACCAGCAGAGACCAGGGTGGACTCTCTGGGGCCAACGTCCTGACTTTC.